The 5 T cell receptor beta chains below were found in one sample sequenced in a study of CD8 T cells in Susac syndrome. Random-hexamer reverse transcription was applied to roughly 0.5 to 1 ug RNA. TCRdb re-called the immunoSEQ multiplex PCR reads with MiXCR, one entry per CDR3 protein. The sample carries under 250,000 distinct CDR3 sequences, around 93% recorded once. The sample was CD4+ T cells from PBMCs. The origin of the receptors is a human donor with multiple sclerosis.

The chain joins TRBV11-2 to TRBJ2-7; D is perhaps TRBD2 (5 bases). The CDR3 loop spans 13 amino acids. Germline lookup yields CDR1 SGHAT and CDR2 FQNNGV. Trimming took 5 bases from V and 3 from J, leaving 11 bases between them. The DNA of the CDR3 is TGTGCCAGCAGCCGAGTCGGAGGCTACGAGCAGTACTTC. The encoded protein is CASSRVGGYEQYF.

The rearrangement uses TRBV6-5 and TRBJ2-3; D might be TRBD1 (5 bases). Trimming took 0 bases from V and 2 from J, leaving 12 bases between them. The CDR3 covers 16 residues. Germline CDR1 and CDR2: MNHEY and SVGAGI. CDR3 nucleotide sequence: TGTGCCAGCAGTTACTCGGGCAGGGCCCCCACAGATACGCAGTATTTT. Its translation: CASSYSGRAPTDTQYF.

The chain carries TRBV5-1 and TRBJ1-2; TRBD1 might be the D (5 bases). Germline V gene lookup returns CDR1 SGHRS and CDR2 YFSETQ. With 0 bases removed from V and 4 bases from J, the gap between germline ends came to 13 bases. The CDR3 runs to 15 residues. The CDR3 reads CASSLDPGVGYGYTF. In DNA, the CDR3 is TGCGCCAGCAGCTTGGACCCGGGGGTGGGCTATGGCTACACCTTC.

The CDR3 DNA sequence: TGTGCCAGCTCCGAGAATTCGGAATGGGGCGAGCAGTACGTC. It is translated as CASSENSEWGEQYV. This chain links TRBV18 with TRBJ2-7; D gene ambiguous. V shed 6 bases and J shed 6 bases, with 18 bases lying between them. The CDR3 sequence is 14 residues long. Looked up from germline, CDR1 is KGHSH and CDR2 is LQKENI.

V gene TRBV24-1 combines with J gene TRBJ1-5; the D gene is possibly TRBD1 (5 bases). Trimming cost V 4 bases and J 0 bases, with 12 bases left between them. From germline, CDR1 is KGHDR and CDR2 SFDVKD. The CDR3 sequence is 16 residues long. CDR3 sequence reads: CATSDADSYSNQPQHF. Here the CDR3 DNA reads TGTGCCACCAGTGACGCTGACAGCTATAGCAATCAGCCCCAGCATTTT.